A single sample is the source of the 5 T cell receptor beta chains below, sequenced in a study of blood T cell repertoires in COVID-19. Repertoires were generated with immunoSEQ multiplex PCR, while TCRdb's copy carries only in-frame clones and drops some. The repertoire consists of around 370,000 clones, with 88% occurring once and the leading ten covering roughly 6.6%. Input material: peripheral blood. These receptors were obtained from a woman in her 70s with COVID-19, enrolled during active disease.

The rearrangement links TRBV19 to TRBJ1-6, with D maybe TRBD1 (5 bases). The CDR3 totals 16 residues. With 6 bases removed from V and 0 bases from J, the gap between germline ends came to 12 bases. Germline lookup yields CDR1 LNHDA and CDR2 SQIVND (reference sequence). CDR3 sequence: CASSPIDSSYNSPLHF. In DNA, the CDR3 is TGTGCCAGTAGCCCAATTGACAGCTCCTATAATTCACCCCTCCACTTT.

J is TRBJ1-1 and V is TRBV15, with 7 positions matching TRBD1. The CDR3 has 15 amino acids. The V and J ends lost 1 base and 4 bases, in that order; junction bases with no gene match: 6. Per germline, CDR1 LNHNV and CDR2 YYDKDF (reference sequence). The CDR3 DNA follows: TGTGCCACCAGCAGAGTTCCGACAGGGAGCACTGAAGCTTTCTTT. Its translation is CATSRVPTGSTEAFF.

V usage is TRBV6-6 and J usage is TRBJ1-3; no clear D gene. Germline values: CDR1 MNHNY, CDR2 SVGAGI (reference sequence). This CDR3 has 14 residues. Trimming pared 5 bases from V and 0 bases from J, leaving 8 bases between. CDR3 region: CASSLGSSGNTIYF. DNA for the CDR3: TGTGCCAGCAGTCTTGGGAGCTCTGGAAACACCATATATTTT.

The chain carries TRBV29-1 and TRBJ2-2; 10 positions match TRBD2. CDR1 SQVTM and CDR2 ANQGSEA come from the germline V gene. V was pared by 4 bases and J by 6 bases, with 8 bases of the junction left unmatched. The CDR3 is 15 residues long. CDR3 amino acids: CSVGPGLATAGELFF. The CDR3 DNA follows: TGCAGCGTTGGACCGGGACTAGCGACTGCCGGGGAGCTGTTTTTT.

V gene TRBV30 combines with J gene TRBJ2-7; a possible D gene is TRBD2 (6 bases). The CDR3 is 12 residues long. V lost 2 bases and J 6 bases, leaving 11 bases between the germline ends. The germline CDR1 and CDR2 sequences are GTSNPN and SVGIG (reference sequence). CDR3 nucleotides: TGTGCCTGGAGTCGAATGGGAGGCGAGCAGTACTTC. This translates into CAWSRMGGEQYF.